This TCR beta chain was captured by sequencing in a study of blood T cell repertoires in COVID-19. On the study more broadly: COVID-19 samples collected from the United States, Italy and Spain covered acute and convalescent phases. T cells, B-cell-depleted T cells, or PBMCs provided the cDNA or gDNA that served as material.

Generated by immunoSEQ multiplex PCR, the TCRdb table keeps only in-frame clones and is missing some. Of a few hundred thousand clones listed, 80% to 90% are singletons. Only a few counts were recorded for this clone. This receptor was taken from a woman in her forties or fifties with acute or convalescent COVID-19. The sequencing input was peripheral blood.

In DNA form, the CDR3 reads TGTGCCAGCAGTCGACTGGAGGGTGGCAATCAGCCCCAGCATTTT. As protein: CASSRLEGGNQPQHF. The chain is built from TRBV4-2 and TRBJ1-5; D unresolved. Trimming shortened V by 6 bases and J by 2 bases, and 14 bases separated the two germline ends. Germline V gene sequence: CDR1 LGHNA, CDR2 YNFKEQ. This CDR3 region has 15 residues.